This TCR beta chain was recovered during a study of patients and donors after allogeneic stem cell transplantation. TCRdb re-analysed the RT-PCR reads in MiXCR, keeping a single row per CDR3 protein. The sample yields tens of thousands of distinct CDR3 sequences, less than 30% seen once. Germline CDR1 is SGHRS and CDR2 is YFSETQ. This CDR3 contains 14 residues. The V end lost 4 bases, the J end lost 4 bases, and 9 bases lay between the germline ends. This clonotype was obtained from a human donor who was either an allogeneic HSCT recipient or a stem cell or donor lymphocyte infusion donor (not recorded which). It is not recorded whose cells these are; they may come from a transplant donor. This sequence joins TRBV5-1 and TRBJ2-6; D possibly corresponds to TRBD1 (6 bases). The specimen sequenced was blood, either unsorted or a sorted T cell fraction (not recorded which). The chain's CDR3 is CASSAGAGANVLTF. In nucleotides, the CDR3 is TGCGCCAGCAGCGCAGGGGCAGGGGCCAACGTCCTGACTTTC.